The clone carrying this T cell receptor beta chain was detected many times. The antigen is undetermined. This sample stems from a study of early T cells in non-severe SARS-CoV-2 infection. Looking at the study overall: Sequenced material consisted of bulk RNA (from unsorted whole blood), and chains were unpaired.

This CDR3 region has 14 residues. Germline CDR1 and CDR2: DFQATT and SNEGSKA (reference sequence). V dropped 2 bases and J dropped 5 bases, with 13 bases sitting between them. General study findings and limits: Matching with VDJdb favored anti-spike CD8 responses (missing private and CD4 specificities).

In the library, individual cDNA molecules carried attached unique molecular identifiers. TCRdb re-called the 5' RACE reads with MiXCR, one entry per CDR3 protein. The repertoire has tens of thousands of distinct CDR3 sequences, 9.5% to 15% of them found once; the top ten carry around 1.3%. The rearrangement joins TRBV20-1 to TRBJ2-1, with D possibly TRBD2 on 5 matching bases. The sequence was collected from an adult who was a healthcare worker with PCR-confirmed SARS-CoV-2 infection or an uninfected control (not recorded which). Sequences were obtained from whole blood. CDR3: CSARQRTLHNEQFF. The CDR3 DNA is TGCAGTGCTAGACAGCGGACCCTCCACAATGAGCAGTTCTTC.